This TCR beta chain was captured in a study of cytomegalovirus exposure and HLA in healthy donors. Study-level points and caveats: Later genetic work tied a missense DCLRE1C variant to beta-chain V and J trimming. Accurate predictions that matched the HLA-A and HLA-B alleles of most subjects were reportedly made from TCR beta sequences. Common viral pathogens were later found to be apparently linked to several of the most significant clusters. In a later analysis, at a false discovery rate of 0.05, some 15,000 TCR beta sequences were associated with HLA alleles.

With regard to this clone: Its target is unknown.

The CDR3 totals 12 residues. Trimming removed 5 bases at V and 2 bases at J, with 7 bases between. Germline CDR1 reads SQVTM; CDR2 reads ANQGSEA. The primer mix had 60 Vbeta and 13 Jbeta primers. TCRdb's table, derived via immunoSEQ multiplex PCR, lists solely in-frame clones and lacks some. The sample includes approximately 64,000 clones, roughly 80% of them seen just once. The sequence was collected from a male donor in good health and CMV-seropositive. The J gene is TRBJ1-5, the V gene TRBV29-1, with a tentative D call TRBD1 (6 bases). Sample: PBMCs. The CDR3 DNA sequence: TGCAGCGTTCGACAGGGCAATCAGCCCCAGCATTTT. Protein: CSVRQGNQPQHF.